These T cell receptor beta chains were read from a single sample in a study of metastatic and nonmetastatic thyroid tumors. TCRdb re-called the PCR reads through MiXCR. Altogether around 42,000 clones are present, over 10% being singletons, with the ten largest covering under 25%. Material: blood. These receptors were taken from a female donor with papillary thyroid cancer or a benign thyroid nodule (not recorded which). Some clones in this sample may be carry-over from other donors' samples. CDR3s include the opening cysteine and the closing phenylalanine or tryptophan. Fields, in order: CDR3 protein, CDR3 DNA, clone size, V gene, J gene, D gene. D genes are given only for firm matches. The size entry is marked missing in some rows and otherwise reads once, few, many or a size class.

CSASDGLNTEAFF,TGCAGTGCTTCGGACGGTTTGAACACTGAAGCTTTCTTT,many,TRBV20-1,TRBJ1-1,NA
CSARDGQGLDEQYF,TGCAGTGCTAGAGATGGGCAGGGGTTGGACGAGCAGTACTTC,NA,TRBV20-1,TRBJ2-7,NA
CASSQDRLAEYNEQFF,TGCGCCAGCAGCCAAGATCGACTAGCGGAATACAATGAGCAGTTCTTC,many,TRBV4-1,TRBJ2-1,TRBD2
CASSPDGYQETQYF,TGTGCCAGCAGCCCGGACGGGTACCAAGAGACCCAGTACTTC,many,TRBV7-2,TRBJ2-5,NA
CASSSPGTVTSTDTQYF,TGTGCCAGCAGCTCGCCCGGGACAGTAACTAGCACCGATACACAGTATTTT,NA,TRBV7-8,TRBJ2-3,NA
CASTRQGFTGELFF,TGTGCCAGTACGCGGCAGGGGTTCACCGGGGAGCTGTTTTTT,many,TRBV19,TRBJ2-2,NA
CASSPTSGTNTGELFF,TGTGCCAGCAGCCCGACTAGCGGTACGAACACCGGGGAGCTGTTTTTT,many,TRBV14,TRBJ2-2,TRBD2
CAWTSGRGNGYTF,TGTGCCTGGACCTCGGGGAGGGGGAACGGCTACACCTTC,many,TRBV30,TRBJ1-2,NA
CAWSVQGGRVPQHF,TGTGCCTGGAGTGTACAGGGGGGAAGGGTGCCCCAGCATTTT,many,TRBV30,TRBJ1-5,TRBD1
CSVRGGAGRSTDTQYF,TGCAGCGTCCGGGGCGGGGCCGGGAGATCTACAGATACGCAGTATTTT,many,TRBV29-1,TRBJ2-3,NA
CASSTGTGGNQPQHF,TGTGCCAGCAGTACCGGGACAGGGGGCAATCAGCCCCAGCATTTT,many,TRBV5-8,TRBJ1-5,TRBD1
CASSRTGDTDTQYF,TGTGCCAGCAGCCGGACAGGTGACACAGATACGCAGTATTTT,many,TRBV6-4,TRBJ2-3,TRBD1
CSASTPGYEQYF,TGCAGTGCTAGTACTCCTGGCTACGAGCAGTACTTC,many,TRBV20-1,TRBJ2-7,NA
CASSEEGLPQNEKLFF,TGTGCCAGCAGTGAAGAGGGACTCCCGCAAAATGAAAAACTGTTTTTT,few,TRBV6-1,TRBJ1-4,NA
CSVNRAGGSDTEAFF,TGCAGCGTTAATAGGGCAGGGGGCTCGGACACTGAAGCTTTCTTT,many,TRBV29-1,TRBJ1-1,TRBD1
CSAWREQETKYF,TGCAGTGCATGGAGGGAGCAAGAGACCAAGTACTTC,NA,TRBV20-1,TRBJ2-5,NA
CASSLTPGLAEGNEQFF,TGTGCCAGCAGCTTGACGCCGGGACTAGCGGAGGGGAATGAGCAGTTCTTC,many,TRBV11-1,TRBJ2-1,TRBD2
CASSLGTPGQGASGYTF,TGTGCCAGCAGCTTAGGGACTCCGGGACAGGGGGCCAGTGGCTACACCTTC,many,TRBV11-2,TRBJ1-2,TRBD1
CSVEVGLRGSYEQYF,TGCAGCGTTGAAGTGGGGCTTCGTGGCTCCTACGAGCAGTACTTC,many,TRBV29-1,TRBJ2-7,NA
CSARDRGLGTNYGYTF,TGCAGTGCCCGGGACAGGGGATTGGGAACAAACTATGGCTACACCTTC,NA,TRBV20-1,TRBJ1-2,TRBD1
CASSPPPGTESSYEQYF,TGTGCCAGCAGCCCCCCCCCCGGGACAGAGAGCTCCTACGAGCAGTACTTC,many,TRBV9,TRBJ2-7,TRBD1
CAWSWGRDQPQHF,TGTGCCTGGAGTTGGGGCCGGGATCAGCCCCAGCATTTT,many,TRBV30,TRBJ1-5,NA
CASSRVTSLDEQYF,TGTGCCAGCAGCAGGGTGACTAGTCTCGACGAGCAGTACTTC,NA,TRBV7-9,TRBJ2-7,NA
CASSFRRETERFF,TGTGCTAGCAGCTTTAGGCGGGAGACTGAGCGGTTCTTC,many,TRBV7-7,TRBJ2-1,TRBD2
CSAFPRQGTRYNEQFF,TGCAGTGCCTTTCCCCGACAGGGGACAAGGTACAATGAGCAGTTCTTC,many,TRBV20-1,TRBJ2-1,TRBD1
CASSQPGQGRSGNTIYF,TGCGCCAGCAGCCAACCGGGACAGGGGAGGTCGGGAAACACCATATATTTT,many,TRBV4-1,TRBJ1-3,TRBD1
CAINRRGGTGELFF,TGTGCCATCAATAGGAGGGGGGGGACCGGGGAGCTGTTTTTT,many,TRBV12-3/TRBV12-4,TRBJ2-2,NA
CASRAGGTGELFF,TGTGCCAGCCGAGCGGGAGGGACCGGGGAGCTGTTTTTT,many,TRBV2,TRBJ2-2,TRBD2
CASSGWTGGNEKLFF,TGTGCCAGCAGTGGATGGACAGGGGGTAATGAAAAACTGTTTTTT,many,TRBV2,TRBJ1-4,TRBD1
CASSHGQGDDYSGNTIYF,TGCGCCAGCAGCCATGGGCAGGGGGATGACTACTCTGGAAACACCATATATTTT,many,TRBV5-1,TRBJ1-3,TRBD1
CASSAWGSGELFF,TGTGCCAGCAGCGCGTGGGGCAGCGGGGAGCTGTTTTTT,many,TRBV7-2,TRBJ2-2,NA
CASSPGLDNEQFF,TGTGCCAGCAGCCCGGGACTGGACAATGAGCAGTTCTTC,many,TRBV5-4,TRBJ2-1,NA
CASSVAADRYRGPSYDQYF,TGTGCCAGCAGCGTAGCCGCCGACCGGTACAGGGGACCCTCCTACGATCAGTACTTC,few,TRBV9,TRBJ2-7,TRBD1
CSATGTSGRMAAGEQFF,TGCAGTGCTACCGGGACTAGCGGGAGAATGGCGGCGGGTGAGCAGTTCTTC,many,TRBV20-1,TRBJ2-1,TRBD2
CASSNRDTSGNQPQHF,TGTGCAAGCAGCAACCGGGACACTTCGGGGAATCAGCCCCAGCATTTT,NA,TRBV6-1,TRBJ1-5,NA
CAWGQETQYF,TGTGCCTGGGGTCAGGAGACCCAGTACTTC,many,TRBV30,TRBJ2-5,NA
CASSLLIGTANYGYTF,TGTGCCAGCAGTTTATTAATCGGGACAGCTAACTATGGCTACACCTTC,many,TRBV28,TRBJ1-2,TRBD1
CASSLSGVGEQFF,TGTGCCAGCAGCTTAAGCGGAGTCGGTGAGCAGTTCTTC,NA,TRBV11-2,TRBJ2-1,NA
CASSFIPLGRGINEQFF,TGTGCCAGCAGTTTCATACCCCTAGGTCGGGGGATTAATGAGCAGTTCTTC,many,TRBV27,TRBJ2-1,NA
CASSYGRNSNQPQHF,TGTGCCAGCAGTTACGGCAGGAACAGCAATCAGCCCCAGCATTTT,many,TRBV6-5,TRBJ1-5,NA
CASIRAGEWETQYF,TGTGCCAGCATTAGGGCGGGAGAATGGGAGACCCAGTACTTC,many,TRBV12-3/TRBV12-4,TRBJ2-5,TRBD2
CASSPTSGGIRTQYF,TGTGCCAGCAGCCCGACTAGCGGGGGGATCAGGACCCAGTACTTC,many,TRBV6-1,TRBJ2-5,TRBD2
CASSLRRDSGGNSPLHF,TGTGCCAGCAGTTTACGTAGGGACAGCGGAGGGAATTCACCCCTCCACTTT,NA,TRBV28,TRBJ1-6,TRBD1
CASSLGGTGAYNSPLHF,TGCGCCAGCAGCTTGGGCGGGACAGGGGCTTATAATTCACCCCTCCACTTT,many,TRBV5-1,TRBJ1-6,TRBD1
CASSPGTGAGGYTF,TGTGCCAGCAGCCCCGGGACAGGGGCGGGAGGCTACACCTTC,many,TRBV3-1,TRBJ1-2,TRBD1
CASSYSSGQGAFEAFF,TGTGCCAGCAGTTACTCAAGCGGACAGGGAGCTTTTGAAGCTTTCTTT,many,TRBV6-2/TRBV6-3,TRBJ1-1,TRBD1
CASGLSPLSYEQYF,TGCGCCAGCGGATTGTCCCCCCTTTCCTACGAGCAGTACTTC,many,TRBV5-1,TRBJ2-7,NA
CSALPPGLRTDTQYF,TGCAGTGCACTTCCCCCCGGACTGAGGACAGATACGCAGTATTTT,many,TRBV20-1,TRBJ2-3,NA
CASSLAPGLLMNTEAFF,TGCGCCAGCAGCTTGGCTCCAGGGCTACTTATGAACACTGAAGCTTTCTTT,many,TRBV5-1,TRBJ1-1,NA
CASSQAWSGTYNEQFF,TGTGCCAGCAGCCAAGCGTGGAGCGGGACTTACAATGAGCAGTTCTTC,many,TRBV7-2,TRBJ2-1,TRBD2
CASSIGQDSNQPQHF,TGCGCCAGCAGCATAGGACAAGATAGCAATCAGCCCCAGCATTTT,many,TRBV5-1,TRBJ1-5,NA
CASSLGSGRTGGDFNYGYTF,TGTGCCAGCAGTTTAGGGAGTGGTCGGACAGGGGGCGACTTTAACTATGGCTACACCTTC,many,TRBV12-3/TRBV12-4,TRBJ1-2,TRBD1
CASSLQGLGETQYF,TGTGCCAGCAGCCTCCAGGGACTCGGGGAGACCCAGTACTTC,many,TRBV14,TRBJ2-5,NA